A selection of T cell receptor beta chains follows, all from one sample in a study of blood T cell repertoires in COVID-19. The table came from immunoSEQ multiplex PCR; TCRdb's copy has only in-frame clones and leaves some out. The sample consists of around 260,000 clones, around 90% of them appearing once. Sample: peripheral blood. All receptors derive from a human donor in a cohort sampled during active COVID-19. Both conserved end residues are part of each CDR3. The order of the fields is J gene, D gene, clone size, V gene, CDR3 protein, CDR3 DNA. D genes are given only for firm matches. Only part of the rows carry a size: once, few, many, or a class if the clone is expanded.

>TRBJ2-1|TRBD2|-|TRBV6-5
CASSRLAGDNEQFF
TGTGCCAGCAGCCGACTAGCGGGGGACAATGAGCAGTTCTTC
>TRBJ2-6|-|-|TRBV5-7
CASSPTGSGANVLTF
TGTGCCAGCAGCCCAACCGGCTCTGGGGCCAACGTCCTGACTTTC
>TRBJ1-4|-|-|TRBV11-3
CASSLGPYEKLFF
TGTGCCAGCAGCTTAGGTCCCTATGAAAAACTGTTTTTT
>TRBJ2-7|TRBD1|-|TRBV5-1
CASSLAETGGSYEQYF
TGCGCCAGCAGCTTGGCCGAGACAGGGGGCTCGTACGAGCAGTACTTC
>TRBJ1-2|-|-|TRBV4-2
CASSQDPVDGYTF
TGTGCCAGCAGCCAAGATCCGGTCGATGGCTACACCTTC
>TRBJ1-2|-|few|TRBV11-2
CASSPGGQPAHTF
TGTGCCAGCAGCCCCGGTGGACAGCCAGCTCACACCTTC
>TRBJ2-1|-|-|TRBV28
CASSSEAYSYNEQFF
TGTGCCAGCAGTTCTGAGGCCTACTCCTACAATGAGCAGTTCTTC
>TRBJ2-7|TRBD2|-|TRBV7-9
CASSQEGSGTSGYEQYF
TGTGCCAGCAGCCAGGAGGGTTCCGGGACTAGCGGCTACGAGCAGTACTTC
>TRBJ1-1|TRBD1|-|TRBV9
CASSATGGGTEAFF
TGTGCCAGCAGCGCGACAGGGGGGGGCACTGAAGCTTTCTTT
>TRBJ2-7|TRBD1|-|TRBV28
CATRTGQTYEQYF
TGTGCCACTCGGACAGGGCAGACCTACGAGCAGTACTTC